This record looks at one T cell receptor (beta chain) sequence and its context. What it recognizes is unknown. The CDR3 is 19 amino acids. Looked up from germline, CDR1 is SGHVS and CDR2 is FNYEAQ. The V and J ends lost 5 bases and 0 bases respectively, with 20 bases between them. Each of the donors was a healthy bone marrow donor. The PCR was carried out with 60 Vbeta primers and 13 Jbeta primers. TCRdb's table, derived via immunoSEQ multiplex PCR, lists solely in-frame clones and lacks some. Here the sample spans more than 100,000 clones, around 78% being singletons. The data were obtained in a study of cytomegalovirus exposure and HLA in healthy donors. Study-wide context: Of 398 genotyped donors, about 80% clustered with self-reported Caucasian donors.

General study findings and limits: A later analysis showed HLA-associated TCR beta chains outstripping equally common others in clonal expansion.

The chain employs TRBV7-6 and TRBJ2-6; D is unclear. Sequenced: PBMCs. This TCR came from a woman in her twenties or thirties in good health and CMV-seropositive. The CDR3 DNA reads as TGTGCCAGCAGCCCCGGAGCGATACGATCGAGCTCTGGGGCCAACGTCCTGACTTTC. It is translated as CASSPGAIRSSSGANVLTF.